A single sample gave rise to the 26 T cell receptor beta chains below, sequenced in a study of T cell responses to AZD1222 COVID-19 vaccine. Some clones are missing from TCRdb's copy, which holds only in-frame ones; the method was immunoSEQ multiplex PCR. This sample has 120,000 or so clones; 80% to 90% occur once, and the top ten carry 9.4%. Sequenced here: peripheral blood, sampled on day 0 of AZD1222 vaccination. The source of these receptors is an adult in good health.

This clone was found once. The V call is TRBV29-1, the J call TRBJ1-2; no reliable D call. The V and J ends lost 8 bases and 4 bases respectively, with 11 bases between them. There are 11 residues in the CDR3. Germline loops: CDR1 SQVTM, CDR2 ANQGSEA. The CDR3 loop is CSLDASYGYTF. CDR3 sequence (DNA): TGCAGCCTAGACGCCAGCTATGGCTACACCTTC.

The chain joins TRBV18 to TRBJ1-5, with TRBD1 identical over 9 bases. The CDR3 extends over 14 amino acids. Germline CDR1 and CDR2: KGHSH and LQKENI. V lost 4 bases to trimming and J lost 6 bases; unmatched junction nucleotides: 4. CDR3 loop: CASSRTGAGQPQHF. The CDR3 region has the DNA TGTGCCAGCTCACGGACAGGGGCCGGTCAGCCCCAGCATTTT. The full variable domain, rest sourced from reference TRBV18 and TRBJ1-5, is NAGVMQNPRHLVRRRGQEARLRCSPMKGHSHVYWYRQLPEEGLKFMVYLQKENIIDESGMPKERFSAEFPKEGPSILRIQQVVRGDSAAYFCASSRTGAGQPQHFGDGTRLSIL.

The CDR3 loop reads CASSFSSGYEQYF. CDR3 in DNA: TGTGCCAGCAGCTTCTCTAGCGGCTACGAGCAGTACTTC. This chain joins TRBV7-2 and TRBJ2-7, with 7 bases matching TRBD2. This CDR3 region has 13 residues. Germline V gene sequence: CDR1 SGHTA, CDR2 FQGNSA. The V gene end was trimmed by 3 bases and the J gene end by 3 bases; junction bases not matched to a gene: 2. Combining the CDR3 with reference TRBV7-2 and TRBJ2-7 gives the whole variable domain GAGVSQSPSNKVTEKGKDVELRCDPISGHTALYWYRQSLGQGLEFLIYFQGNSAPDKSGLPSDRFSAERTGGSVSTLTIQRTQQEDSAVYLCASSFSSGYEQYFGPGTRLTVT.

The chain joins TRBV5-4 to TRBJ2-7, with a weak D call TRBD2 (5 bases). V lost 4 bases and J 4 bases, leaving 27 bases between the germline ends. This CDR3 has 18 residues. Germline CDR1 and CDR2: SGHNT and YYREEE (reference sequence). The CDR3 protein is CASSVDVNRAEAAYEQYF. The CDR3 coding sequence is TGTGCCAGCAGCGTCGACGTTAATAGAGCGGAAGCGGCGTACGAGCAGTACTTC.

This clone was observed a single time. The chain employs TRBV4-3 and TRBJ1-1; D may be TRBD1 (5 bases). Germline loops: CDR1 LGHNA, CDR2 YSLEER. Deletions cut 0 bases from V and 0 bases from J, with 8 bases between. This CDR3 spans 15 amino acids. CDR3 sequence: CASSQEAGMNTEAFF. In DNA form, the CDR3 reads TGCGCCAGCAGCCAAGAGGCAGGGATGAACACTGAAGCTTTCTTT.

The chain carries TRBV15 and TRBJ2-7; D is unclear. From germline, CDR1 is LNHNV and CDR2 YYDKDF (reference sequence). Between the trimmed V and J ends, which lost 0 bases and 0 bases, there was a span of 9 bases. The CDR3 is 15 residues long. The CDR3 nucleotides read TGTGCCACCAGCAGAGATGGCGCCATCTCCTACGAGCAGTACTTC. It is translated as CATSRDGAISYEQYF.

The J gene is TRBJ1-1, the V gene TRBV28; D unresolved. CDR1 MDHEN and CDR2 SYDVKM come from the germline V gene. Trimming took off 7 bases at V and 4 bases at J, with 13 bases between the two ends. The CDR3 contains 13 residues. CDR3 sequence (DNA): TGTGCCAGCAACCTACTCGGGCGCACTGAAGCTTTCTTT. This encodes CASNLLGRTEAFF.

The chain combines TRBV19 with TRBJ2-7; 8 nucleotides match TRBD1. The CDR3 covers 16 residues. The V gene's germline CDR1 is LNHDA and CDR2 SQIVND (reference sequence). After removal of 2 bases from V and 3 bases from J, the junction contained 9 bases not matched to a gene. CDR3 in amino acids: CASSIPPGTGNYEQYF. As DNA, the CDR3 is TGTGCCAGTAGTATACCACCCGGGACAGGAAACTACGAGCAGTACTTC.

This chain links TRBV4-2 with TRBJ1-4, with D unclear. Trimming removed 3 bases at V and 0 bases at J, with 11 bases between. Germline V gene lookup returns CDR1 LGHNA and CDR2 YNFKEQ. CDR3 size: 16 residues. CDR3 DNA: TGTGCCAGCAGCCAGCTTTTAACCACAACTAATGAAAAACTGTTTTTT. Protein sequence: CASSQLLTTTNEKLFF.

The CDR3 protein is CASSLNGALGDEQFF. DNA of the CDR3: TGTGCCAGCAGCTTAAACGGGGCCTTGGGAGATGAGCAGTTCTTC. The chain has TRBV11-2 and TRBJ2-1; D is possibly TRBD1 or TRBD2 (5 bases each). From germline, CDR1 is SGHAT and CDR2 FQNNGV. Deletions cut 2 bases from V and 8 bases from J, with 16 bases between. This CDR3 is 15 amino acids long.

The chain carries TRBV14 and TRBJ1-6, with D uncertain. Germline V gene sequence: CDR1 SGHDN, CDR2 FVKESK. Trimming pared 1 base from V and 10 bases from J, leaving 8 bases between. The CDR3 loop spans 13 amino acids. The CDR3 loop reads CASSQALASPLHF. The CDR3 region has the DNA TGTGCCAGCAGCCAAGCTCTCGCCTCACCCCTCCACTTT.

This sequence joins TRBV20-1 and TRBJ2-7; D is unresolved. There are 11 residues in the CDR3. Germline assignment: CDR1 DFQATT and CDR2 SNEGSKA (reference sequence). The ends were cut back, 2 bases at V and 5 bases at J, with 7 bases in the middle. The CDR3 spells CSARQNNEQYF. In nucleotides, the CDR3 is TGCAGTGCTAGACAAAATAACGAGCAGTACTTC.

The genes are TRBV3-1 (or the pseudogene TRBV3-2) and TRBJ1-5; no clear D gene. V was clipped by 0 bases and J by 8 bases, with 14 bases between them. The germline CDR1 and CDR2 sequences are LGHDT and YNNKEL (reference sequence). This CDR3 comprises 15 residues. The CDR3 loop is CASSQENKAAEPQHF. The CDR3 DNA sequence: TGTGCCAGCAGCCAAGAGAACAAGGCCGCGGAGCCCCAGCATTTT.

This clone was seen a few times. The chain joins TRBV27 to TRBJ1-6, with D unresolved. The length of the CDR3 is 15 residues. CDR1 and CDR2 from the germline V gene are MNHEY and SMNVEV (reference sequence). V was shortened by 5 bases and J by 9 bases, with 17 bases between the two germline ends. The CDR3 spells CASSPTRPIRSPLHF. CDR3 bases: TGTGCCAGCAGTCCAACCCGCCCCATTCGTTCACCCCTCCACTTT.

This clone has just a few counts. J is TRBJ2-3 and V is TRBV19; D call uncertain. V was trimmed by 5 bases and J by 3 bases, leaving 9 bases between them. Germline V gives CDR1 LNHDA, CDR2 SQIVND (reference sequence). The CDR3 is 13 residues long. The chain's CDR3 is CASSGSFTDTQYF. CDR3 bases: TGTGCCAGTAGTGGGTCTTTTACAGATACGCAGTATTTT.

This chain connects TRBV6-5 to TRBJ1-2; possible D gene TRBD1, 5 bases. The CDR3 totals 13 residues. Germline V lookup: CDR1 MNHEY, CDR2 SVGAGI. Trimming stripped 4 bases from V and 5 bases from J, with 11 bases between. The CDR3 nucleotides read TGTGCCAGCAGTTGGACACCCGGGTATGGCTACACCTTC. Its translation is CASSWTPGYGYTF.

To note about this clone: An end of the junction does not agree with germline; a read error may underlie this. The CDR3 region is CASSFLTESPVF. The CDR3 DNA sequence: TGTGCCAGCAGTTTCCTTACGGAAAGCCCAGTCTTC. V is TRBV28 and J is TRBJ2-1; D is unclear. The CDR3 runs to 12 residues. The V gene's germline CDR1 is MDHEN and CDR2 SYDVKM.

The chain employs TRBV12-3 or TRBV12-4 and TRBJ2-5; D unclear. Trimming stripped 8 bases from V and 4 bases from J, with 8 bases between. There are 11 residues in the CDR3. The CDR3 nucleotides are TGTGCCAGCTCCCTAGGAGAGACCCAGTACTTC. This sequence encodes CASSLGETQYF.

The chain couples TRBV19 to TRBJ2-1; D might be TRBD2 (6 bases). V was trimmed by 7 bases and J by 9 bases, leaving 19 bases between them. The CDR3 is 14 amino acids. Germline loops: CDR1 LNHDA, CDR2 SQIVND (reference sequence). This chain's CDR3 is CASKEGPAMVEQFF. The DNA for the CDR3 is TGTGCCAGTAAGGAGGGACCCGCAATGGTTGAGCAGTTCTTC.

CDR3 DNA: TGTGCCACCAGTGATTTACGGGACAACGGCTACACCTTC. This codes for CATSDLRDNGYTF. The J gene is TRBJ1-2, the V gene TRBV24-1, with D tentatively TRBD1 (6 bases). The CDR3 is 13 amino acids. Germline loops: CDR1 KGHDR, CDR2 SFDVKD. The V end lost 1 base, the J end lost 8 bases, and 10 bases lay between the germline ends.

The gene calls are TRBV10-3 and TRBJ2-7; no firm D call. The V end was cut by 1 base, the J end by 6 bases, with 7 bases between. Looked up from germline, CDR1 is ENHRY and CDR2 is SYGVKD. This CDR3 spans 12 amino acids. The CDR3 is CAISEYSAEQYF. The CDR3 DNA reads TGTGCCATCAGTGAGTACAGCGCCGAGCAGTACTTC.

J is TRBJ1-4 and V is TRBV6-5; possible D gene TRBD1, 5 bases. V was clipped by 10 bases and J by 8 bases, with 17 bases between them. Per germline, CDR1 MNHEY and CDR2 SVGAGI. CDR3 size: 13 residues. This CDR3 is CATSGGFGEKLFF. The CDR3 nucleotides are TGTGCCACCTCCGGGGGGTTCGGGGAAAAACTGTTTTTT.

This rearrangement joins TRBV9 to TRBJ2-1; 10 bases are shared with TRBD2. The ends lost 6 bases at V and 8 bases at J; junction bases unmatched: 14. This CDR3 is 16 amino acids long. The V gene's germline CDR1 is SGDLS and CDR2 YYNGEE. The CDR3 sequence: CASTPRASGRGDEQFF. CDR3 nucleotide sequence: TGTGCCAGCACCCCTCGGGCTAGCGGGAGAGGCGATGAGCAGTTCTTC.

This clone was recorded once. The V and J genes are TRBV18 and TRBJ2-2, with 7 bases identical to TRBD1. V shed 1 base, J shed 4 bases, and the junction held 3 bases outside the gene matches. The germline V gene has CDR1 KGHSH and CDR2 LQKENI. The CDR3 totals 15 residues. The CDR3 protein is CASSPQGAGTGELFF. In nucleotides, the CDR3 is TGTGCCAGCTCACCACAGGGGGCCGGCACCGGGGAGCTGTTTTTT.

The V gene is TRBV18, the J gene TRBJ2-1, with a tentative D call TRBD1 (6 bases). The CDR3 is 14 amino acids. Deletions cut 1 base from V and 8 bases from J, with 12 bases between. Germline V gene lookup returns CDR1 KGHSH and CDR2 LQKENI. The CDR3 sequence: CASSPLYRAHEQFF. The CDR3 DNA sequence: TGTGCCAGCTCACCACTGTACAGGGCCCATGAGCAGTTCTTC.

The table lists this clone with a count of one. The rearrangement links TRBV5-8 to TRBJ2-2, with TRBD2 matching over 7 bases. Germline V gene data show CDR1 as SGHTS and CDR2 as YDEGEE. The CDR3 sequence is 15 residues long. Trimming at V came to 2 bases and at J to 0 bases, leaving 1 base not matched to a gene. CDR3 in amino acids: CASSLLASNTGELFF. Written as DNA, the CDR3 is TGTGCCAGCAGCTTACTAGCGTCGAACACCGGGGAGCTGTTTTTT.